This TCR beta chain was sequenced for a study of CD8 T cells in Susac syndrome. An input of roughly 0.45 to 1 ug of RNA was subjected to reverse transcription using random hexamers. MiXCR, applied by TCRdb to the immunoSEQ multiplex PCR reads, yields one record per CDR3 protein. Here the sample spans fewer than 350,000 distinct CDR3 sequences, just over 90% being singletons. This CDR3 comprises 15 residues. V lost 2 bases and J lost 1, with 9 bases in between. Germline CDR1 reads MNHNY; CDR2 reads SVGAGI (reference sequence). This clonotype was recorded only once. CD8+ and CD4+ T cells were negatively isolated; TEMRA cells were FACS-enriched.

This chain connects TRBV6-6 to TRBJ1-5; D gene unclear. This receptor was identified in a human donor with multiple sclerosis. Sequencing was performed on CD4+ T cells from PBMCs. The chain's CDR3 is CASSYEGASNQPQHF. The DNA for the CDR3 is TGTGCCAGCAGTTACGAGGGAGCGAGCAATCAGCCCCAGCATTTT.